Listed below are T cell receptor beta chains from one sample, sequenced in a study of immune cell composition in non-small cell lung cancer. Assay: immunoSEQ multiplex PCR; the TCRdb copy retains only in-frame clones and omits some. The sample yields about 2,300 clones, more than 75% seen once. Material: lung tumor tissue. The source of these receptors is a human donor with non-small cell lung cancer. CDR3s include the opening cysteine and the closing phenylalanine or tryptophan. The D gene is left open where the match is weak.

TRBJ1-1	NA	TRBV10-3	CAISESMGRGEAFF
TRBJ2-5	NA	TRBV20-1	CSARTLATQYF
TRBJ1-2	TRBD1	TRBV7-2	CASSSPRQGNYGYTF
TRBJ2-6	NA	TRBV5-6	CASSPQGSGANVLTF
TRBJ2-7	TRBD2	TRBV10-3	CAISDPPGLAGADEQYF
TRBJ1-1	NA	TRBV7-2	CASSFRGQQAYPNTEAFF
TRBJ2-2	NA	TRBV4-1	CASSQDQRPGSPRVGELFF
TRBJ1-1	NA	TRBV7-9	CASSSRGGESPEAFF
TRBJ2-7	TRBD2	TRBV28	CASSLPRLAGEAYEQYF
TRBJ2-3	TRBD2	TRBV19	CASSIVSGRSDTQYF
TRBJ2-7	TRBD2	TRBV19	CASSMGLAGAYEQYF